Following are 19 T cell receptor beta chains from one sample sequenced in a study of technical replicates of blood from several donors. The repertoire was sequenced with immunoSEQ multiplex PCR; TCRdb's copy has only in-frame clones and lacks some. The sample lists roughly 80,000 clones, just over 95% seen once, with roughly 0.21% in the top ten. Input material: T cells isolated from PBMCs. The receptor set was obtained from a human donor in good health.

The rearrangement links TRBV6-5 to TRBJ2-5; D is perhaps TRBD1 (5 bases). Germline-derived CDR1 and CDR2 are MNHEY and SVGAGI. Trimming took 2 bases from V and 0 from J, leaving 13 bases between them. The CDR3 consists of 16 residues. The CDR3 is CASSYLGQKNQETQYF. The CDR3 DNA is TGTGCCAGCAGTTACCTTGGACAAAAAAACCAAGAGACCCAGTACTTC.

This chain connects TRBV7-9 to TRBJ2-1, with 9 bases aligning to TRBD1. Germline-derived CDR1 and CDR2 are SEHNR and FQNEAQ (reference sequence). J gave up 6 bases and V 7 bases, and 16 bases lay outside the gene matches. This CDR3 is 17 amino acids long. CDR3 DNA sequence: TGTGCCAGCACCGAGAGGGGGACAGGGCGGTTAATCAATGAGCAGTTCTTC. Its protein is CASTERGTGRLINEQFF.

Here the CDR3 DNA reads TGTGCCATCAGTGACCCCGGGACAGGGATCTCTGAAGCTTTCTTT. Translation gives CAISDPGTGISEAFF. The rearrangement joins TRBV10-3 to TRBJ1-1; 9 bases are a match to TRBD1. This CDR3 spans 15 amino acids. After removal of 3 bases from V and 6 bases from J, the junction contained 8 bases not matched to a gene. Looked up from germline, CDR1 is ENHRY and CDR2 is SYGVKD.

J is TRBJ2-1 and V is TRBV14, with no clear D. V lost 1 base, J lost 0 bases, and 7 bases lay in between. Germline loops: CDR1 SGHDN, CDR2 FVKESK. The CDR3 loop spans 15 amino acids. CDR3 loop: CASSQGLSSYNEQFF. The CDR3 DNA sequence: TGTGCCAGCAGCCAAGGATTGAGCTCCTACAATGAGCAGTTCTTC.

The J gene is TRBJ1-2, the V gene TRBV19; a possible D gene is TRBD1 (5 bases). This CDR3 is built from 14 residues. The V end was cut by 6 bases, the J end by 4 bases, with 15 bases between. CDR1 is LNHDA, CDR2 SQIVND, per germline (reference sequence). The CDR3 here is CASRTGTSGYGYTF. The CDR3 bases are TGTGCCAGTAGAACCGGGACTTCTGGCTATGGCTACACCTTC.

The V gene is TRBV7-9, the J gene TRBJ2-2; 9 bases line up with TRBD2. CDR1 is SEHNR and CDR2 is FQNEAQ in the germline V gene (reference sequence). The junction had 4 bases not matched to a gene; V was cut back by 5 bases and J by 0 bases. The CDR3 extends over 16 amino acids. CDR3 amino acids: CASSTSGGTNTGELFF. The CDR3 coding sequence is TGTGCCAGCAGCACCAGCGGGGGGACGAACACCGGGGAGCTGTTTTTT.

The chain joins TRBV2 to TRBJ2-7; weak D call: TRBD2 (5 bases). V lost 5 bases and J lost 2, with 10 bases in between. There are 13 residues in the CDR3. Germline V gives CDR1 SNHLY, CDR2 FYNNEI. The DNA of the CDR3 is TGTGCCAGCAGTACTAATAGCGCCTACGAGCAGTACTTC. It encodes CASSTNSAYEQYF.

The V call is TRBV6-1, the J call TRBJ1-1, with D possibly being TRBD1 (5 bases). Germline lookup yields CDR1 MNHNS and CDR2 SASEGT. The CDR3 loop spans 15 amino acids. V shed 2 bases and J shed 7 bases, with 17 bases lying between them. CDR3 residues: CASSELGAGNVEAFF. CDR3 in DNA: TGTGCCAGCAGTGAATTAGGGGCAGGGAATGTTGAAGCTTTCTTT.

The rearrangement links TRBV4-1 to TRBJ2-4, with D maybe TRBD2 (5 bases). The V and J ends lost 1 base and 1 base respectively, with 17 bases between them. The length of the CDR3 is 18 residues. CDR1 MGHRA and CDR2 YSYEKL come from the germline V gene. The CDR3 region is CASSQGGQTMAAKNIQYF. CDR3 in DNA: TGCGCCAGCAGCCAAGGAGGGCAGACAATGGCGGCCAAAAACATTCAGTACTTC.

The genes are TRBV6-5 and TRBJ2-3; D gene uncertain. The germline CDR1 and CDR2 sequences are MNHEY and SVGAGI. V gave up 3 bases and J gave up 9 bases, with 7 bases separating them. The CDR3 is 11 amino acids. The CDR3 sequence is CASSYQLTQYF. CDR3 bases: TGTGCCAGCAGTTATCAGTTGACGCAGTATTTT.

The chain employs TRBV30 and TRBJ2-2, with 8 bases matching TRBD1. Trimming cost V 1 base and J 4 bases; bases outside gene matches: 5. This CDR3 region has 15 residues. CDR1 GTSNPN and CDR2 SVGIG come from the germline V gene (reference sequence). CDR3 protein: CAWSAGGAGTGELFF. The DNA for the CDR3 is TGTGCCTGGAGTGCAGGGGGCGCGGGCACCGGGGAGCTGTTTTTT.

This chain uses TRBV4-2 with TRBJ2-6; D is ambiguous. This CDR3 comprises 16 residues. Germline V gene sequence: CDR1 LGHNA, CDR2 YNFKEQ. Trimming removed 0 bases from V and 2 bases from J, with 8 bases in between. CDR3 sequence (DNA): TGTGCCAGCAGCCAAGATTTGAGCGCTGGGGCCAACGTCCTGACTTTC. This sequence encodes CASSQDLSAGANVLTF.

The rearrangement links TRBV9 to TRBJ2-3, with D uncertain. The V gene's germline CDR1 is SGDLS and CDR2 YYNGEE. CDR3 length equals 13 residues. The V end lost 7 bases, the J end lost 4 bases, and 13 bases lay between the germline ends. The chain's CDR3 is CASSGPAADTQYF. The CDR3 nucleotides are TGTGCCAGCTCGGGTCCCGCAGCAGATACGCAGTATTTT.

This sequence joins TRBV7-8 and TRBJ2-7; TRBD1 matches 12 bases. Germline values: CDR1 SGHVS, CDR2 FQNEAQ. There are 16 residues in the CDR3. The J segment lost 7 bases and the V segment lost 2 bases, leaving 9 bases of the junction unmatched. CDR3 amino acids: CASSLTGDRGRYEQYF. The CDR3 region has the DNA TGTGCCAGCAGCTTAACCGGGGACAGGGGGCGGTATGAGCAGTACTTC.

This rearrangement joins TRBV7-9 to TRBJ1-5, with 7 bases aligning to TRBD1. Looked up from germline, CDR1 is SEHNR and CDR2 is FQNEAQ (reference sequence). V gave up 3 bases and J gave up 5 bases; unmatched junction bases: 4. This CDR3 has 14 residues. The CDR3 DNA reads TGTGCCAGCAGCTTGCAGGGGGAATATCAGCCCCAGCATTTT. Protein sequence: CASSLQGEYQPQHF. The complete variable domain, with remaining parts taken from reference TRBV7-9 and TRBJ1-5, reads DTGVSQNPRHKITKRGQNVTFRCDPISEHNRLYWYRQTLGQGPEFLTYFQNEAQLEKSRLLSDRFSAERPKGSFSTLEIQRTEQGDSAMYLCASSLQGEYQPQHFGDGTRLSIL.

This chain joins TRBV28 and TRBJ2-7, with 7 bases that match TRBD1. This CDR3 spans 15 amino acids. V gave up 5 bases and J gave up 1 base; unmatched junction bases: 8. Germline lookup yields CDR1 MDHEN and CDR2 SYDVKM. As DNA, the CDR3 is TGTGCCAGCAGTCCTCTCGACAGGGATTCCTACGAGCAGTACTTC. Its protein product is CASSPLDRDSYEQYF. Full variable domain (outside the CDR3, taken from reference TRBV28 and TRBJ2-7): DVKVTQSSRYLVKRTGEKVFLECVQDMDHENMFWYRQDPGLGLRLIYFSYDVKMKEKGDIPEGYSVSREKKERFSLILESASTNQTSMYLCASSPLDRDSYEQYFGPGTRLTVT.

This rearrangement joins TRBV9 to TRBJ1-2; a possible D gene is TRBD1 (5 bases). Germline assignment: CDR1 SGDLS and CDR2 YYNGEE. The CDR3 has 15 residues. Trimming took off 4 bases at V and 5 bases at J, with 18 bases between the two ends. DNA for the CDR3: TGTGCCAGCAGCCCGGGGGTGGCAGAACCTTATGGCTACACCTTC. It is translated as CASSPGVAEPYGYTF.

CDR3 in DNA: TGTGCCAGCAGCACGAGCCGGGACAGTGACAATGGCTACACCTTC. Protein: CASSTSRDSDNGYTF. The rearrangement links TRBV6-1 to TRBJ1-2; 7 bases match TRBD1. CDR3 length: 15 amino acids. Trimming at V came to 6 bases and at J to 6 bases, leaving 13 bases not matched to a gene. Germline V gene data show CDR1 as MNHNS and CDR2 as SASEGT.

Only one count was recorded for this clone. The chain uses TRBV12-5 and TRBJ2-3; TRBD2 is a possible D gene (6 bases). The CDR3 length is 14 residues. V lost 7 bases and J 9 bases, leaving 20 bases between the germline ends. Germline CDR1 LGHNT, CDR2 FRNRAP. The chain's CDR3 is CASAPKTRPPTQYF. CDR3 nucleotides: TGTGCTAGTGCCCCCAAGACTAGGCCCCCAACGCAGTATTTT.